The subject of this entry is one TCR beta chain. TCRdb's copy holds only in-frame clones and misses some; the assay was immunoSEQ multiplex PCR. This table holds roughly 92,000 clones, more than 75% found once. The source of the sample is a study of blood T cell repertoires in COVID-19. Per the germline V gene, CDR1 is SGHRS and CDR2 is YFSETQ. V lost 4 bases to trimming and J lost 2 bases, with 13 bases between them. CDR3 length: 15 amino acids. The chain links TRBV5-1 to TRBJ2-1, with D possibly matching TRBD2 (6 bases). Sequencing was done on a sample of peripheral blood. The TCR was taken from a man aged 50 or older with acute or convalescent COVID-19. The CDR3 here is CASSGRGTTYNEQFF. The CDR3 DNA sequence: TGCGCCAGCAGCGGACGCGGGACGACCTACAATGAGCAGTTCTTC. Full variable domain (outside the CDR3, taken from reference TRBV5-1 and TRBJ2-1): KAGVTQTPRYLIKTRGQQVTLSCSPISGHRSVSWYQQTPGQGLQFLFEYFSETQRNKGNFPGRFSGRQFSNSRSEMNVSTLELGDSALYLCASSGRGTTYNEQFFGPGTRLTVL.